This is a list of T cell receptor beta chains from one sample in a study of blood T cells in healthy people across ages. MiXCR, applied by TCRdb to the 5' RACE reads, yields one record per CDR3 protein. The data contain some 900,000 distinct CDR3 sequences, 40% to 60% of them singletons. Sequenced input: blood. The receptors were sampled from a man between 25 and 39 years old in good health. The CDR3 runs from the conserved cysteine through the conserved F or W. The D gene is left open where the match is weak. Expanded clones get a size class; other rows say once, few or many, or leave the size out.

J gene,D gene,V gene,CDR3 length,clone size,CDR3 protein,CDR3 DNA
TRBJ2-1,NA,TRBV7-2,13,NA,CASSIGWGDEQFF,TGTGCCAGCAGCATCGGATGGGGGGATGAGCAGTTCTTC
TRBJ2-3,TRBD2,TRBV6-1,14,once,CAFGTSGKADTQYF,TGTGCCTTCGGGACTAGCGGGAAGGCAGATACGCAGTATTTT
TRBJ2-1,NA,TRBV7-2,13,NA,CASSVERDNEQFF,TGTGCCAGCAGCGTAGAACGGGACAATGAGCAGTTCTTC
TRBJ1-2,NA,TRBV7-9,15,few,CASSLREGTNYGYTF,TGTGCCAGCAGCTTGCGGGAGGGGACTAACTATGGCTACACCTTC
TRBJ2-3,NA,TRBV25-1,12,NA,CASSGTRDTQYF,TGCGCCAGCAGTGGGACGCGAGATACGCAGTATTTT
TRBJ2-7,NA,TRBV4-1,15,once,CASSQERGPTYEQYF,TGCGCCAGCAGCCAAGAGCGGGGGCCAACCTACGAGCAGTACTTC
TRBJ2-7,TRBD1,TRBV6-6,13,few,CASGLRQGYEQYF,TGTGCCAGCGGTTTGCGACAGGGCTACGAGCAGTACTTC
TRBJ1-1,NA,TRBV3-1,17,NA,CASSQDLSARLNTEAFF,TGTGCCAGCAGCCAAGATCTCTCGGCACGGCTGAACACTGAAGCTTTCTTT
TRBJ2-3,TRBD2,TRBV20-1,16,NA,CSARFGLAGGTDTQYF,TGCAGTGCTAGATTCGGACTAGCGGGGGGCACAGATACGCAGTATTTT
TRBJ2-4,NA,TRBV7-9,16,NA,CASSPPNGGPRHIQYF,TGTGCCAGCAGCCCGCCTAATGGGGGGCCCAGGCACATTCAGTACTTC
TRBJ1-1,TRBD1,TRBV5-1,13,NA,CASSLDRGRQAFF,TGCGCCAGCAGCTTGGACAGGGGGCGGCAAGCTTTCTTT